This TCR beta chain was profiled in a study of T cell repertoires in cytomegalovirus infection. Study context: CMV infection and matching HLA type were both indicated by public TCR beta signatures.

The ends were cut back, 5 bases at V and 4 bases at J, with 15 bases in the middle. The CDR3 has 15 amino acids. The germline V gene has CDR1 SGHAT and CDR2 FQNNGV. TCRdb called the reads again in MiXCR, with one record for every CDR3 protein. This sample yields a few hundred thousand distinct CDR3 sequences, of which 35% to 50% are seen a single time; over 45% belongs to the top ten. As regards this clonotype: Its antigen remains unidentified.

The chain has TRBV11-2 and TRBJ2-1; D perhaps matches TRBD2 (5 bases). The sample here was cultured PBMCs, taken from culture after CMV antigen stimulation. The TCR sequence derives from a human donor in good health (CMV status not recorded). Some clones in this sample may be carry-over from other donors' samples. CDR3 loop: CASSTQLGRYNEQFF. CDR3 in DNA: TGTGCCAGCAGCACACAACTAGGCAGATACAATGAGCAGTTCTTC.